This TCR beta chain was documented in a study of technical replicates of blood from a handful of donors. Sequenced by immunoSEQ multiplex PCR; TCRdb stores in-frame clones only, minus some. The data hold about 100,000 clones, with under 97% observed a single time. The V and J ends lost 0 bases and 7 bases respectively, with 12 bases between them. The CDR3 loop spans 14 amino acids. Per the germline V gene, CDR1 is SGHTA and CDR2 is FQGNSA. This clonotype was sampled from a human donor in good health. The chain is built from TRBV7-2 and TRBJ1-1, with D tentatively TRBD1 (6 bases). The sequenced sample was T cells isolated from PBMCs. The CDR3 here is CASSLAPRGNEAFF. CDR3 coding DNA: TGTGCCAGCAGCTTAGCGCCCAGGGGTAATGAAGCTTTCTTT.